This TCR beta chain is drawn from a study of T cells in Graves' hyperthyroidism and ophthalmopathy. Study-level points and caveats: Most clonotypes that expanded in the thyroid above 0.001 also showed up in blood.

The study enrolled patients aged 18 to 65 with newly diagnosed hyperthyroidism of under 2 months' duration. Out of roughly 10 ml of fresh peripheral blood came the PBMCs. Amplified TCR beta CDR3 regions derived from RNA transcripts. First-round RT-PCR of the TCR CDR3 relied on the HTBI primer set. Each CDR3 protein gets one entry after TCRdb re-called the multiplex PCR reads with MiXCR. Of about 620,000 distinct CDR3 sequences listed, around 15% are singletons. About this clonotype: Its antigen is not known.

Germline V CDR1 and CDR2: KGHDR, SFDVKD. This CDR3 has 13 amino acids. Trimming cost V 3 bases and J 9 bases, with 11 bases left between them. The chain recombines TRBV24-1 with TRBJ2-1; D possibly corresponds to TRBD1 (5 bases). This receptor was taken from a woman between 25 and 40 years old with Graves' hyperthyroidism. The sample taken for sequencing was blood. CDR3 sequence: CATSDVQDGEQFF. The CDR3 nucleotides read TGTGCCACCAGTGATGTACAGGATGGTGAGCAGTTCTTC.